What follows is one TCR beta chain and its context. The source of the sample is a study of shared clonotypes between healthy human individuals. A deep-level run was used for the assay. How the authors handled the data: As immunoSEQ supplied junction-only sequences (without quality scores), filtering differed. Generated by immunoSEQ multiplex PCR, the TCRdb table keeps only in-frame clones and is missing some. That table is the source of V, J and clone size, and D and trimming were worked out from the DNA. The sample lists 400,000 to 600,000 clones, about three quarters occurring once. The CDR3 consists of 15 residues. V lost 4 bases and J 0 bases, leaving 12 bases between the germline ends. Germline CDR1 reads SEHNR; CDR2 reads FQNEAQ (reference sequence).

Sequenced: PBMCs. This clonotype was obtained from a woman aged 40-49 years in good health. Some clones in this sample may be carry-over from other donors' samples. The chain uses TRBV7-9 and TRBJ1-1; maybe TRBD1 (6 bases). Written as DNA, the CDR3 is TGTGCCAGCAGCTCTAGACAGGTGATGAACACTGAAGCTTTCTTT. Translated, it gives CASSSRQVMNTEAFF. Filled out from reference TRBV7-9 and TRBJ1-1, the complete variable domain reads DTGVSQNPRHKITKRGQNVTFRCDPISEHNRLYWYRQTLGQGPEFLTYFQNEAQLEKSRLLSDRFSAERPKGSFSTLEIQRTEQGDSAMYLCASSSRQVMNTEAFFGQGTRLTVV.